The sequence of this TCR beta chain was determined in a study of identical twins. Study results and caveats: Cross-sectional statistical analysis, not tracking of the same donors, underpinned the conclusions.

The CDR3 is made up of 12 amino acids. In germline, CDR1 is SQVTM, CDR2 ANQGSEA. V was clipped by 7 bases and J by 6 bases; unmatched bases: 7. In this sample, this clonotype turned up a few times. The target antigen is unknown. The cDNA had a unique molecular identifier and a template-switch universal primer site. TCRdb ran MiXCR on the 5' RACE reads and lists one entry per CDR3 protein. This sample carries about 460,000 distinct CDR3 sequences, approximately 15% of them seen once, and the ten largest clones take more than 0.5%. The sample was also reused in another study, on yellow fever vaccine responses in identical twins.

What was sequenced was CD4+ T cells sorted from blood. The chain has TRBV29-1 and TRBJ2-3; the match to TRBD1 covers 7 bases. This TCR came from a woman younger than 35 in good health. Here the CDR3 DNA reads TGCAGCGCAGCGACAGGGACCGATACGCAGTATTTT. Protein sequence: CSAATGTDTQYF.